This T cell receptor beta chain was captured by sequencing in a study of early T cells in non-severe SARS-CoV-2 infection listed by TCRdb under 2021. In terms of the full investigation: Bulk RNA from unsorted whole blood was used for TCR sequencing, so alpha and beta chains could not be paired.

Overall study outcomes, separate from this receptor: VDJdb matching was skewed toward anti-spike CD8 responses, so virus-specific expansions were likely underestimated and private and CD4 specificities were missed.

To prepare the library, 5' RACE was applied. TCRdb records NextSeq 500 as the sequencer. Unique molecular identifiers were attached to individual cDNA molecules in the TCR library protocol so that sequencing error and PCR bias could be corrected. TCR alpha and beta chains were both sequenced, and the abundances of alpha and beta sequences in each sample were closely correlated with each other. Regarding the original processing steps: Decombinator V4 was used to annotate the V gene, J gene and CDR3 of the TCR sequences. TCRs were defined as expanded if a significant change between any two time points was detected under a Poisson model with p below 0.0001. TCR abundances were normalised to the total number of TCRs sequenced in each sample and reported as counts per million. MAIT TCRs were defined by TRAV1-2 paired with TRAJ12, TRAJ20 or TRAJ33, and iNKT TCRs by TRAV10 paired with TRAJ18. VDJdb, accessed on 1 November 2021, was searched for TCRs annotated for CMV, EBV and SARS-CoV-2, and TCRs annotated for more than one antigen were excluded. TCRdb reworked the public reads: Q25 trimming with fastp, MiXCR clone assembly, productive beta chains retained. Each CDR3 protein gets just one entry, which takes the most common genes and DNA from the rows behind it. The V and J calls reflect TCRdb's pipeline rather than the authors' work. The sample table holds about 58,000 distinct CDR3 sequences, of which over 9.5% were seen once. Roughly a tenth of the sample rests with the top ten.

This was a case-control study nested in a cohort of healthcare workers in London, UK, who had nasopharyngeal swab PCR tests and blood samples taken every week. Healthcare workers were recruited during the week of the UK lockdown, between 23 and 31 March 2020, and followed weekly for up to 16 weeks. The CDR3 runs 13 amino acids, cysteine and phenylalanine included. Only the CDR3 portion is preserved as DNA: 39 bases, with reading frame beginning at the first base. From a lookup of the germline V gene, CDR1 and CDR2 are MNHEY and SVGAGI. Trimmed from V: 7 bases; trimmed from J: 4 bases; junction bases lacking a gene match: 6. This clonotype has ten or more counts. Its target antigen remains unknown. Per-nucleotide qualities are absent, and no much larger clonotype sits a single base away.

The clonotype was recovered from an adult who was a healthcare worker with PCR-confirmed SARS-CoV-2 infection or an uninfected control (not recorded which). Input material: whole blood. The chain was built from TRBV6-5 and TRBJ1-1; 7 of the junction bases match TRBD1. The CDR3 in this case is CASNQQGSTEAFF. The DNA is as follows: TGTGCCAGCAATCAACAGGGGAGCACTGAAGCTTTCTTT.